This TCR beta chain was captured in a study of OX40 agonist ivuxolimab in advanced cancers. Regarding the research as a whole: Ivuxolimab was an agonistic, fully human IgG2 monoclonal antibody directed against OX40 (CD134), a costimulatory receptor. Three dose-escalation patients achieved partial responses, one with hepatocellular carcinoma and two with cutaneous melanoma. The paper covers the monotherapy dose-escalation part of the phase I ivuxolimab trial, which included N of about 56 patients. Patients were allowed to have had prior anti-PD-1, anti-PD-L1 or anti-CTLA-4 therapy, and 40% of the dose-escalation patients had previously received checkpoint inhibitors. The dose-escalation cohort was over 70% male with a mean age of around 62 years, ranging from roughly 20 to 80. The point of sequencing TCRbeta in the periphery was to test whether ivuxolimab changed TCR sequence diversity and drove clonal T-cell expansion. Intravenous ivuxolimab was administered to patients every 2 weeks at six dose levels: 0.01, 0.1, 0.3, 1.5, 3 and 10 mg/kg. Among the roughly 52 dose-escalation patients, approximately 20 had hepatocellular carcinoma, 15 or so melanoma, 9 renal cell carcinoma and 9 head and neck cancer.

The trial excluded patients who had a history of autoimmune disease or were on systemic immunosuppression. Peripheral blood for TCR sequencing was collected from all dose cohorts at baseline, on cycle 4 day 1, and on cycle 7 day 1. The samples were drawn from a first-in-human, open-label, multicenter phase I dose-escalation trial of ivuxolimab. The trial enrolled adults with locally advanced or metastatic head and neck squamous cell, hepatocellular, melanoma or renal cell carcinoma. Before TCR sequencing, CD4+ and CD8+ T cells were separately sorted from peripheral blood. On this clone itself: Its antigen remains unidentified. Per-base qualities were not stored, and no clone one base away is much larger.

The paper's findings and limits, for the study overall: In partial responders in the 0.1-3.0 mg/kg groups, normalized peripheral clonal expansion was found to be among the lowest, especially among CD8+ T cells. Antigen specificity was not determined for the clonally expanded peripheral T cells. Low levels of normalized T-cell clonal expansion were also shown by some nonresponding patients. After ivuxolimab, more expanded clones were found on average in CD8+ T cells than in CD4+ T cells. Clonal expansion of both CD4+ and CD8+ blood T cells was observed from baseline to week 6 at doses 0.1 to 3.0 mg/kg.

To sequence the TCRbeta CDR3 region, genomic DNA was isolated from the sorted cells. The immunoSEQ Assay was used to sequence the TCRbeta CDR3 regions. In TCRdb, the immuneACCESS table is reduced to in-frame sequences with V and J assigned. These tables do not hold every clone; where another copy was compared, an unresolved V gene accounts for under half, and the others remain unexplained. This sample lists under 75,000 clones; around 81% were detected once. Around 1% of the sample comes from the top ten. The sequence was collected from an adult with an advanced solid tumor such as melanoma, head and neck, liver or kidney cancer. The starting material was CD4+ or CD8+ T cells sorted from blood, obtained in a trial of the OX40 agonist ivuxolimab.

This receptor has the CDR3 CAWRIPGMRNSPLHF. The DNA is TGTGCCTGGAGAATTCCGGGAATGAGAAATTCACCCCTCCACTTT. The chain was built from TRBV30 and TRBJ1-6; the D gene cannot be resolved reliably. The CDR3 runs 15 amino acids, cysteine and phenylalanine included. Just CDR3 DNA is preserved here, 45 bases in frame from base 1. Per the germline V gene (reference sequence), GTSNPN is the CDR1 and SVGIG is the CDR2. V and J are truncated by 3 bases and 7 bases respectively, leaving an intervening sequence of 16 bases.